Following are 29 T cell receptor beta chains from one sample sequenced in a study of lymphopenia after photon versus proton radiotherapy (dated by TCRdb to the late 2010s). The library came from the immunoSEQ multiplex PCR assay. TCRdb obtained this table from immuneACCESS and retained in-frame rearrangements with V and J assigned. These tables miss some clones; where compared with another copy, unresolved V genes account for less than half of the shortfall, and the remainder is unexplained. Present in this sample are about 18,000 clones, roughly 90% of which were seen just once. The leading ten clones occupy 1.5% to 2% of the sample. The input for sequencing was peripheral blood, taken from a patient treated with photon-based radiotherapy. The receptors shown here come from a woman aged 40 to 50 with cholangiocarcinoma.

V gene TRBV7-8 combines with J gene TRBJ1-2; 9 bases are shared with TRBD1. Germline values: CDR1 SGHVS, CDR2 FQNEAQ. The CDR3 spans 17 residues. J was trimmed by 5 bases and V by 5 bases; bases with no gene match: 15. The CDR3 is CASSQWDRVSIGYGYTF. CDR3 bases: TGTGCCAGCAGCCAGTGGGACAGGGTCTCGATTGGGTATGGCTACACCTTC.

The DNA of the CDR3 is TGTGCCAGCAGTTCGGACAGGAGAAGCACCGGGGAGCTGTTTTTT. The encoded protein is CASSSDRRSTGELFF. The chain joins TRBV6-1 to TRBJ2-2; 7 bases fit TRBD1. V dropped 5 bases and J dropped 4; count of bases not matched to a gene: 7. The CDR3 is 15 amino acids. The germline V gene has CDR1 MNHNS and CDR2 SASEGT.

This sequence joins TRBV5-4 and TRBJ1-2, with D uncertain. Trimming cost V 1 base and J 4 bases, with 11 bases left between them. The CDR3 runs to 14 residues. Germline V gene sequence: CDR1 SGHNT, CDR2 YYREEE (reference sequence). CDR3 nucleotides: TGTGCCAGCAGCTTGCCCAGGACGGTCTATGGCTACACCTTC. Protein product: CASSLPRTVYGYTF.

The CDR3 coding sequence is TGTGCCAGCAGTGTTAAGCCAGGGGAAGGTTCACCCCTCCACTTT. Encoded protein: CASSVKPGEGSPLHF. The gene calls are TRBV6-1 and TRBJ1-6, with D possibly TRBD1 on 6 matching bases. The CDR3 contains 15 residues. CDR1 and CDR2 from the germline V gene are MNHNS and SASEGT. Trimming shortened V by 4 bases and J by 9 bases, and 16 bases separated the two germline ends.

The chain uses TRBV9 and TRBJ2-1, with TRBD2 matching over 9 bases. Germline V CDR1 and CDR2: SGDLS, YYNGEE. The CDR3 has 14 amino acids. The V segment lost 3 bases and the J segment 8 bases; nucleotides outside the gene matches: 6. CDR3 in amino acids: CASSAGTSTYEQFF. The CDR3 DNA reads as TGTGCCAGCAGCGCCGGGACTAGCACTTATGAGCAGTTCTTC.

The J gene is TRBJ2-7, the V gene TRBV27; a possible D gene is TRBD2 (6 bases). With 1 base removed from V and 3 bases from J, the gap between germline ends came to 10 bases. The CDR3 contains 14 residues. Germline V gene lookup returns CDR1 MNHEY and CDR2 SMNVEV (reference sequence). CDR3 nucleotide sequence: TGTGCCAGCAGTTTATGGGGCGGGGACTACGAGCAGTACTTC. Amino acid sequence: CASSLWGGDYEQYF.

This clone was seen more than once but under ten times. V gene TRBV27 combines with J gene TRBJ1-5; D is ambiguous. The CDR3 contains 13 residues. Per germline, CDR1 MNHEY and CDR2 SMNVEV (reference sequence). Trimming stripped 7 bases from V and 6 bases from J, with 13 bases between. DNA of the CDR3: TGTGCCAGCATGGCATCGTATGCTCAGCCCCAGCATTTT. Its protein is CASMASYAQPQHF.

In DNA form, the CDR3 reads TGTGCCAGTAGTATAAAGACAGGGGATCAGCCCCAGCATTTT. Translated, it gives CASSIKTGDQPQHF. The gene calls are TRBV19 and TRBJ1-5; 8 bases line up with TRBD1. V was pared by 2 bases and J by 5 bases, with 2 bases of the junction left unmatched. Germline assignment: CDR1 LNHDA and CDR2 SQIVND (reference sequence). CDR3 length: 14 residues.

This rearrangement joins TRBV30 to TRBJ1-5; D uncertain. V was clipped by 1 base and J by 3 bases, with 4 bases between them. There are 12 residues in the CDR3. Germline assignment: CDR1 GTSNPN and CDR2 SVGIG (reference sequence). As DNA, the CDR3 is TGTGCCTGGAGTGCTAACAATCAGCCCCAGCATTTT. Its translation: CAWSANNQPQHF. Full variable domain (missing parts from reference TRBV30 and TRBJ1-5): SQTIHQWPATLVQPVGSPLSLECTVEGTSNPNLYWYRQAAGRGLQLLFYSVGIGQISSEVPQNLSASRPQDRQFILSSKKLLLSDSGFYLCAWSANNQPQHFGDGTRLSIL.

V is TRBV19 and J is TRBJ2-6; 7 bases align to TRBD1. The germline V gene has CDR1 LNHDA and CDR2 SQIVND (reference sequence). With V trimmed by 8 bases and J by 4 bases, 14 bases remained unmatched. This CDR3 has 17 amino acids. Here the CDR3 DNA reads TGTGCCAGTGAGACAGGGCCCCATCTTGGGGGGGCCAACGTCCTGACTTTC. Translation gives CASETGPHLGGANVLTF.

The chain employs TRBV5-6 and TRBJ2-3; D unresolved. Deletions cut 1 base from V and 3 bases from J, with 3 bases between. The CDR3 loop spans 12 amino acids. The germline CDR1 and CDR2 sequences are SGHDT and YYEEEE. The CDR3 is CASSLQTDTQYF. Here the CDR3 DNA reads TGTGCCAGCAGCTTGCAGACAGATACGCAGTATTTT.

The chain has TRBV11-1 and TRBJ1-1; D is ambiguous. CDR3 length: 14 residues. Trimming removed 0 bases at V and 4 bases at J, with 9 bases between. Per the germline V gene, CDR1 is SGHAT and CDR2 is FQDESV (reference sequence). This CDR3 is CASSLARGGTEAFF. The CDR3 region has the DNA TGTGCCAGCAGCTTAGCGCGAGGTGGCACTGAAGCTTTCTTT.

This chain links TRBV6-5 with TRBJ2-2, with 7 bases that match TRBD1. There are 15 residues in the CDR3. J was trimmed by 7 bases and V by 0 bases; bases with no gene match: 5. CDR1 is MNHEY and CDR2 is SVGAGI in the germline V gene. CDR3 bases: TGTGCCAGCAGTTACTCCCCAGGGGGTAGCGGGGAGCTGTTTTTT. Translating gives CASSYSPGGSGELFF.

The CDR3 nucleotides read TGCGCCAGCAGCTTGATGAGCGGGATCGGTGATGAGCAGTTCTTC. Amino acids: CASSLMSGIGDEQFF. V usage is TRBV5-1 and J usage is TRBJ2-1; 7 nucleotides line up with TRBD2. Germline V gene data show CDR1 as SGHRS and CDR2 as YFSETQ. The CDR3 consists of 15 residues. With 1 base clipped from V and 8 bases from J, the junction kept 9 bases outside the gene matches.

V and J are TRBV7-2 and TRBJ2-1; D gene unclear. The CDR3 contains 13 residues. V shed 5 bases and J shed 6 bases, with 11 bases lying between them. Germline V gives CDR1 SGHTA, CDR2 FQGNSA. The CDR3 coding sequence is TGTGCCAGCAGCACTCCCCCCCCCAATGAGCAGTTCTTC. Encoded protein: CASSTPPPNEQFF.

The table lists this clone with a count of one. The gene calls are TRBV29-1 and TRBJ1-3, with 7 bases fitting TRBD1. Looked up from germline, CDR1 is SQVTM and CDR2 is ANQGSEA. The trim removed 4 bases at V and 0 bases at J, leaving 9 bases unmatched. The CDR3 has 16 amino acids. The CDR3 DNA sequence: TGCAGCGTTGTGGTCCTTGACAGGGACTCTGGAAACACCATATATTTT. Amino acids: CSVVVLDRDSGNTIYF.

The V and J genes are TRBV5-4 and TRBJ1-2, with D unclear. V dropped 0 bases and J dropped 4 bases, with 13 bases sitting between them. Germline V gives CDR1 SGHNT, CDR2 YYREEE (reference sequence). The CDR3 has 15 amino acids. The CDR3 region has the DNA TGTGCCAGCAGCTTGGGGACTGTCGGAATCTATGGCTACACCTTC. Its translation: CASSLGTVGIYGYTF.

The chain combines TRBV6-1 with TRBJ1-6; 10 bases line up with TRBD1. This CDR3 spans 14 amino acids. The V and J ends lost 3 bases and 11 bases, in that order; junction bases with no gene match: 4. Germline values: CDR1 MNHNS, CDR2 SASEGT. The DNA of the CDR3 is TGTGCCAGCAGTGATAGGGACAGGGGTCCACCCCTCCACTTT. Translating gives CASSDRDRGPPLHF.

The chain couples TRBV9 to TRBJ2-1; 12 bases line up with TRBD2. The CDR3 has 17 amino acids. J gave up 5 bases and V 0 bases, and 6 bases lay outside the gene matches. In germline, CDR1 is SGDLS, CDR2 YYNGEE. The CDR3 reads CASSVVSWTSGDNEQFF. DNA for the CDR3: TGTGCCAGCAGCGTAGTTTCTTGGACTAGCGGGGACAATGAGCAGTTCTTC.

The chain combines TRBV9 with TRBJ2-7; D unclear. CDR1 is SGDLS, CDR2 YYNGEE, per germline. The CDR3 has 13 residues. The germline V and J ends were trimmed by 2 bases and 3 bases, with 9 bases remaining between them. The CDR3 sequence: CASSVTEDYEQYF. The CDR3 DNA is TGTGCCAGCAGCGTCACTGAGGACTACGAGCAGTACTTC. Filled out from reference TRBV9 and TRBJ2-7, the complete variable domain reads DSGVTQTPKHLITATGQRVTLRCSPRSGDLSVYWYQQSLDQGLQFLIQYYNGEERAKGNILERFSAQQFPDLHSELNLSSLELGDSALYFCASSVTEDYEQYFGPGTRLTVT.

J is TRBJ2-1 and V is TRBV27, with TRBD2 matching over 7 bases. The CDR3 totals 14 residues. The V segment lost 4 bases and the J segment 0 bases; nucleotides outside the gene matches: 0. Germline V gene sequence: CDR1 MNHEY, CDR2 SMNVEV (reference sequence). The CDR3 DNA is TGTGCCAGCAGTTGGACTAGCTCCTACAATGAGCAGTTCTTC. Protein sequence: CASSWTSSYNEQFF.

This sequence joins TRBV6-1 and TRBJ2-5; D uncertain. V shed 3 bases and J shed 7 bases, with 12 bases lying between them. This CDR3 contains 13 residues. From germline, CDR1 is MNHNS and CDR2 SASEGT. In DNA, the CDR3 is TGTGCCAGCAGTGATGCCCCTTATGGGACCCAGTACTTC. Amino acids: CASSDAPYGTQYF.

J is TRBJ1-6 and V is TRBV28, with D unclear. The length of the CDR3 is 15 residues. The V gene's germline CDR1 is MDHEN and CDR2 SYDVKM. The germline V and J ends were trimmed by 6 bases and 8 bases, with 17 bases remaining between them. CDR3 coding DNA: TGTGCCAGCAGCCCCCCGGGCGGGATGTATTCACCCCTCCACTTT. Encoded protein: CASSPPGGMYSPLHF. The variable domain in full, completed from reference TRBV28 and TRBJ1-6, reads DVKVTQSSRYLVKRTGEKVFLECVQDMDHENMFWYRQDPGLGLRLIYFSYDVKMKEKGDIPEGYSVSREKKERFSLILESASTNQTSMYLCASSPPGGMYSPLHFGNGTRLTVT.

The CDR3 DNA follows: TGTGCCAGCAGTTTAGCCGGGACAGGGGTCGAAAAACTGTTTTTT. Translated: CASSLAGTGVEKLFF. The chain carries TRBV28 and TRBJ1-4, with 10 bases that match TRBD1. Looked up from germline, CDR1 is MDHEN and CDR2 is SYDVKM. This CDR3 contains 15 residues. Trimming took 2 bases from V and 8 from J; bases not matched to a gene: 5.

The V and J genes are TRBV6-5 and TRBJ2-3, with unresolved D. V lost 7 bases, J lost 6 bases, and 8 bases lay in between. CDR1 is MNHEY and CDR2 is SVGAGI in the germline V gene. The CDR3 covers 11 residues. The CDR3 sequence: CASTRSDTQYF. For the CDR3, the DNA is TGTGCCAGCACCCGAAGTGATACGCAGTATTTT.

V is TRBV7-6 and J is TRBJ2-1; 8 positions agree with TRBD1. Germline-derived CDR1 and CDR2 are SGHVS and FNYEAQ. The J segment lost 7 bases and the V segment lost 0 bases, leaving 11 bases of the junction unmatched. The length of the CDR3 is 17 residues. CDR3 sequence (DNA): TGTGCCAGCAGCTTAGCGATTGGGACAGGAGGATGGAATGAGCAGTTCTTC. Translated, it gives CASSLAIGTGGWNEQFF.

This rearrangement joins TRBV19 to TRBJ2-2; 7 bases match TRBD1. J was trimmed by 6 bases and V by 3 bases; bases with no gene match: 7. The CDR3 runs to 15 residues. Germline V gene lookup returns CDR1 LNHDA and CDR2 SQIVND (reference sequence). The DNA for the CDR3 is TGTGCCAGTAGTATTGAAACAGGGGATTCCGGGGAGCTGTTTTTT. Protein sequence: CASSIETGDSGELFF.

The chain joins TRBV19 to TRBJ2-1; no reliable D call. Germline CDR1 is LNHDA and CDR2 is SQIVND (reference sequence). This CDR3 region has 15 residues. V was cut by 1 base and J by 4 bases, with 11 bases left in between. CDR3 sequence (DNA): TGTGCCAGTAGTATAGTCGACACGATATACAATGAGCAGTTCTTC. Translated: CASSIVDTIYNEQFF.

CDR3 DNA: TGTGCCAGCAGCCCGGGGGACAGGGTATACGAGCAGTACTTC. Its translation is CASSPGDRVYEQYF. This chain links TRBV5-4 with TRBJ2-7; 9 positions agree with TRBD1. Germline loops: CDR1 SGHNT, CDR2 YYREEE (reference sequence). The J segment lost 4 bases and the V segment lost 4 bases, leaving 6 bases of the junction unmatched. The CDR3 is 14 amino acids. Full variable domain (remainder filled in from reference TRBV5-4 and TRBJ2-7): ETGVTQSPTHLIKTRGQQVTLRCSSQSGHNTVSWYQQALGQGPQFIFQYYREEENGRGNFPPRFSGLQFPNYSSELNVNALELDDSALYLCASSPGDRVYEQYFGPGTRLTVT.